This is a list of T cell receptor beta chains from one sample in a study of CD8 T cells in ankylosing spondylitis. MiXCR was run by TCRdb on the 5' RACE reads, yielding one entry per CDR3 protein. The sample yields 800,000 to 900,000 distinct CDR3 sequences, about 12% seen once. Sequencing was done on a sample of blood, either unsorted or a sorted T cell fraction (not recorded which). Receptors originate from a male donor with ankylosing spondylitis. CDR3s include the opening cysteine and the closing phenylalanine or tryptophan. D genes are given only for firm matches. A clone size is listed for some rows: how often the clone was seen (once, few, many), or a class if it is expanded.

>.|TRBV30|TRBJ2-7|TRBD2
TGTGCCTGGAGTGTGGGGGGGAGCTCCTACGAGCAGTACTTC
CAWSVGGSSYEQYF
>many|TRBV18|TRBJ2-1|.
TGTGCCAGCTCACCACTCACAAACAATGAGCAGTTCTTC
CASSPLTNNEQFF
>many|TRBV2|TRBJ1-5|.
TGTGCCAGCAGGCGGGTTCCAAGTCAGCCCCAGCATTTT
CASRRVPSQPQHF
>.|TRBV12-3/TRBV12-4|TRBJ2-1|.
TGTGCCAGCAGTTTATTTGCTGGGGCTGGGCAGTTCTTC
CASSLFAGAGQFF
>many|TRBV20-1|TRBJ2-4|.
TGCAGTGCGACGAAGAGTGACAGTACCCCCATTCAGTACTTC
CSATKSDSTPIQYF
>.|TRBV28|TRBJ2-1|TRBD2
TGTGCCAGCAGCGATCTAGCGGAGTACAATGAGCAGTTCTTC
CASSDLAEYNEQFF
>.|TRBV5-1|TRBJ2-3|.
TGCGCCAGCAGCTTGGGGTCGCGGGGTAGCACAGATACGCAGTATTTT
CASSLGSRGSTDTQYF
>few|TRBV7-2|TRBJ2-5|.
TGTGCCAGCAGCCCCGCCCGGTGGGTGGCCCAGTACTTC
CASSPARWVAQYF
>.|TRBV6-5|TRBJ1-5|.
TGTGCCAGCAGTTACGAAGAAGGGAGGCAGGTCAATCAGCCCCAGCATTTT
CASSYEEGRQVNQPQHF
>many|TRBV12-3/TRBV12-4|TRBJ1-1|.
TGTGCCAGCAGTTCACAGGGCGCTGAAGCTTTCTTT
CASSSQGAEAFF
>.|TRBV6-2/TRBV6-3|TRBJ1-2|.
TGTGCCAGCAAGGGCCGAGAGGTTGGCTACACCTTC
CASKGREVGYTF
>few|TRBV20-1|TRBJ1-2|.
TGCAGTGGCAGCGTACACTATGGCTACACCTTC
CSGSVHYGYTF
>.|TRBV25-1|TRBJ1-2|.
TGTGCCAGCAGTGAATCAGGGTTTTCGGGCTATGGCTACACCTTC
CASSESGFSGYGYTF
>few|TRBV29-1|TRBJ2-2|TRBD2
TGCAGCGTTGCGGGAGGGGTCGAAAGCACCGGGGAGCTGTTTTTT
CSVAGGVESTGELFF
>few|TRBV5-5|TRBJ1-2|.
TGTGCCAGCAGCTTGGGTTGGGGAGGGGACTATGGCTACACCTTC
CASSLGWGGDYGYTF
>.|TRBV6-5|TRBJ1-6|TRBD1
TGTGCCAGCAGTTCCGGGACAGGGTCAAATCCACCCCTCCACTTT
CASSSGTGSNPPLHF
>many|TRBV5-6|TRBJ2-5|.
TGTGCCAGCAGCTTGGTGGGCCTAGATGGAGAGACCCAGTACTTC
CASSLVGLDGETQYF
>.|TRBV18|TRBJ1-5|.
TGTGCCAGCTCGTTAGACAGCTCCCAGCCCCAGCATTTT
CASSLDSSQPQHF
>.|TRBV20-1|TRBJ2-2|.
TGCAGTGCTAGACCTGGAGTGAGGGAGCTGTTTTTT
CSARPGVRELFF
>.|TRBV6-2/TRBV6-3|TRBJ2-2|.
TGTGCCAGCAGAAGAGGCCCGGGCGGGGAGCTGTTTTTT
CASRRGPGGELFF
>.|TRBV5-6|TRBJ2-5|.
TGTGCCAGCAGCTTTCCAGCTGGAGAGACCCAGTACTTC
CASSFPAGETQYF
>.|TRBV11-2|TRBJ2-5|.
TGTGCCAGCAGCGGTCGACCAAGGTACCAAGAGACCCAGTACTTC
CASSGRPRYQETQYF
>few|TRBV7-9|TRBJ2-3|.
TGTGCCAGCAGCTTATGGCGCACGAGCACAGATACGCAGTATTTT
CASSLWRTSTDTQYF
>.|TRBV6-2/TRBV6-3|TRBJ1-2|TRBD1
TGTGCCAGCAGGGTCGACAAAAGACAGGGCAACTATGGCTACACCTTC
CASRVDKRQGNYGYTF
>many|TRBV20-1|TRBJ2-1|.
TGCAGTGCTAGTATCGGGGACAATGAGCAGTTCTTC
CSASIGDNEQFF
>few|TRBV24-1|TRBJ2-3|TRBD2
TGTGCCACCAGTGACCGGGGACTAGGCTGGGATACGCAGTATTTT
CATSDRGLGWDTQYF
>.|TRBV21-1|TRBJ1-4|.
TGTGCCAGCAGCGGACGACAGGGCTTGAATGAAAAACTGTTTTTT
CASSGRQGLNEKLFF
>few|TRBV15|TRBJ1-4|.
TGTGCCACCAGCAGGGACCATAATGAAAAACTGTTTTTT
CATSRDHNEKLFF
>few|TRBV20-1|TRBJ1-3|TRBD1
TGCAGTGCTAGGACAGGGACTGGAAACACCATATATTTT
CSARTGTGNTIYF
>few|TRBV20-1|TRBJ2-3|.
TGCAGTGCTAGAGCCCCCGGGGCGGAACCAGATACGCAGTATTTT
CSARAPGAEPDTQYF
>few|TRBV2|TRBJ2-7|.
TGTGCCAGCAGTAGTGGGAGGGGGTACTACGAGCAGTACTTC
CASSSGRGYYEQYF
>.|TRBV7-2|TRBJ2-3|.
TGTGCCAGCAGCTCCCAGGCGACAGATACGCAGTATTTT
CASSSQATDTQYF
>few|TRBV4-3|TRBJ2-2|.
TGCGCCAGCAGGACACACAGGGTAGAAGCCGGGGAGCTGTTTTTT
CASRTHRVEAGELFF
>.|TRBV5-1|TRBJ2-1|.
TGCGCCAGCAGCTTGGTAGTGACTAACACGGATGAGCAGTTCTTC
CASSLVVTNTDEQFF
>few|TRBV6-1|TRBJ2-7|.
TGTGCCAGCAGGGCCCACAGGGTCTCTACCTACGAGCAGTACTTC
CASRAHRVSTYEQYF
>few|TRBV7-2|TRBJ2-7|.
TGTGCCAGCAGCTTAAGAGTTTCCAGAGACGGCTTCTACGAGCAGTACTTC
CASSLRVSRDGFYEQYF
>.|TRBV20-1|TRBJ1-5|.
TGCAGTGCGCCGGTCGGGGGTACTCAGCCCCAGCATTTT
CSAPVGGTQPQHF
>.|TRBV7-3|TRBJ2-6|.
TGTGCCAGCAGCCGGGCCCGCTCTGGGGCCAACGTCCTGACTTTC
CASSRARSGANVLTF
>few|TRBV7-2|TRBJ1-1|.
TGTGCCAGCAGACTTTCAGCCTTGAACACTGAAGCTTTCTTT
CASRLSALNTEAFF
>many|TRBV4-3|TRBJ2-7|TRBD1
TGCGCCAGCAGCGCCCTTCAGGGGGCGATCTACGAGCAGTACTTC
CASSALQGAIYEQYF
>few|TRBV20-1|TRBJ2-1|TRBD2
TGCAGTGCTAGAGATCTGCGGAGCGGGGGACGCCTTCAGAATAATGAGCAGTTCTTC
CSARDLRSGGRLQNNEQFF
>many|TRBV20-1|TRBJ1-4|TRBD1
TGCAGTGCTAGAAACGCAGGGGGTAACGAAAAACTGTTTTTT
CSARNAGGNEKLFF
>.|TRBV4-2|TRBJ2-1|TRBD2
TGTGCCAGCAGCCAACCGGGACTAGCGGGAGGGAGTGTCTTC
CASSQPGLAGGSVF
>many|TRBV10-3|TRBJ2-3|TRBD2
TGTGCCATCAGTGAGCGGGGGGGCCCCACAGATACGCAGTATTTT
CAISERGGPTDTQYF
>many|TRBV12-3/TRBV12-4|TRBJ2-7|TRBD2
TGTGCCAGCAGTTTCGGCGGGAGCCCCTCCTACGAGCAGTACTTC
CASSFGGSPSYEQYF
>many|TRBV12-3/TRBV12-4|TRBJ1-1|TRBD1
TGTGCCAGCAGTTCTGGGACAGGGTACATGAACACTGAAGCTTTCTTT
CASSSGTGYMNTEAFF
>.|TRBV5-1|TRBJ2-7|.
.
CASSLEVGEGASF
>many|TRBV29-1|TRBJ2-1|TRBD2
TGCAGCGTGGGCGGGACTAGCGAGTTCAACAATGAGCAGTTCTTC
CSVGGTSEFNNEQFF
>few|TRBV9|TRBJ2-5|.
TGTGCCAGCAGCGCCCTCGGAGCGCCCCGCGGTACCGAGACCCAGTACTTC
CASSALGAPRGTETQYF
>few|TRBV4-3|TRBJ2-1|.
TGCGCCAGCAGCCAAGATATGGTGCCAGGGGTGTACAATGAGCAGTTCTTC
CASSQDMVPGVYNEQFF
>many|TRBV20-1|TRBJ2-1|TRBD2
TGCAGTGCTAAATTGACTAGCGGTTACAATGAGCAGTTCTTC
CSAKLTSGYNEQFF
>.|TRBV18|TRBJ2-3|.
TGTGCCAGCTCACCACTCCGCGGAACCTATACGCAGTATTTT
CASSPLRGTYTQYF
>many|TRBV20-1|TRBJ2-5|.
TGCAGTGCACCTCGACTACGCCAAGAGACCCAGTACTTC
CSAPRLRQETQYF
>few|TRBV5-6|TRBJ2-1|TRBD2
TGTGCCAGCAGAGAAGCGGGAGTCTATGAGCAGTTCTTC
CASREAGVYEQFF
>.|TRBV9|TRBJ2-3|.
TGTGCCAGCAGCGTCTTTAGCCACATAGATACGCAGTATTTT
CASSVFSHIDTQYF